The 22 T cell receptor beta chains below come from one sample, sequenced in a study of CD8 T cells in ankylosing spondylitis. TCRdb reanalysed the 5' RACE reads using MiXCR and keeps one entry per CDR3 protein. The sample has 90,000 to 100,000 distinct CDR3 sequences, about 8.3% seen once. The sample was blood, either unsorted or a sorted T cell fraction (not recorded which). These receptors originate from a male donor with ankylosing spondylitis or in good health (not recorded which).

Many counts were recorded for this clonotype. The CDR3 sequence: CSARLPGTDTQYF. The DNA of the CDR3 is TGCAGTGCTAGACTTCCCGGGACAGATACGCAGTATTTT. The V gene is TRBV20-1, the J gene TRBJ2-3, with D uncertain. This CDR3 has 13 residues. The germline V and J ends were trimmed by 2 bases and 3 bases, with 9 bases remaining between them. Germline lookup yields CDR1 DFQATT and CDR2 SNEGSKA (reference sequence).

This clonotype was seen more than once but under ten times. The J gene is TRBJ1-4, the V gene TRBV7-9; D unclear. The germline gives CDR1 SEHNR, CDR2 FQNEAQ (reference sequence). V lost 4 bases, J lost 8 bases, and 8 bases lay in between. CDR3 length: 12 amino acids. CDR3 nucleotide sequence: TGTGCCAGCAGCTGGGGTCAGGAAAAACTGTTTTTT. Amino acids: CASSWGQEKLFF.

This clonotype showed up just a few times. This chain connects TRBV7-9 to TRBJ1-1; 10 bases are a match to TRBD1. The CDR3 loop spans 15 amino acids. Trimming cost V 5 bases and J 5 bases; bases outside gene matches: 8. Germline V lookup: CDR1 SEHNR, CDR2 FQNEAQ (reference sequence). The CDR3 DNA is TGTGCCAGCAGCCCAGCCGGGACAGGGGTGACTGAAGCTTTCTTT. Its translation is CASSPAGTGVTEAFF. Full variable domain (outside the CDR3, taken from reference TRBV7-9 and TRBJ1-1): DTGVSQNPRHKITKRGQNVTFRCDPISEHNRLYWYRQTLGQGPEFLTYFQNEAQLEKSRLLSDRFSAERPKGSFSTLEIQRTEQGDSAMYLCASSPAGTGVTEAFFGQGTRLTVV.

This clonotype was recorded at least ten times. The CDR3, as DNA: TGCGCCAGCAGCTTGGGGAGCCATGAGCAGTTCTTC. It translates to CASSLGSHEQFF. This chain uses TRBV5-1 with TRBJ2-1; no reliable D call. Germline V CDR1 and CDR2: SGHRS, YFSETQ. This CDR3 spans 12 amino acids. Trimming took 0 bases from V and 8 from J, leaving 6 bases between them.

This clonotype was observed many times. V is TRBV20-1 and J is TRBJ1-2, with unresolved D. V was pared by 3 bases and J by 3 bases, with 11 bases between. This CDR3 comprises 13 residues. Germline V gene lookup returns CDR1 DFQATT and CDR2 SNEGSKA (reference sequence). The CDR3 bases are TGCAGTGCTAGTAGACCTGGGGACTATGGCTACACCTTC. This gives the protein CSASRPGDYGYTF.

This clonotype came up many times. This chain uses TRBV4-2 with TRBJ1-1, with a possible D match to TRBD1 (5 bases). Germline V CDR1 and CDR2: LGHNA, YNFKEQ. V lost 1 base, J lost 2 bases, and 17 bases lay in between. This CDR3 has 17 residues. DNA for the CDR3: TGTGCCAGCAGCCAAGGAGGATGGGGGGGGATAAACACTGAAGCTTTCTTT. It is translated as CASSQGGWGGINTEAFF.

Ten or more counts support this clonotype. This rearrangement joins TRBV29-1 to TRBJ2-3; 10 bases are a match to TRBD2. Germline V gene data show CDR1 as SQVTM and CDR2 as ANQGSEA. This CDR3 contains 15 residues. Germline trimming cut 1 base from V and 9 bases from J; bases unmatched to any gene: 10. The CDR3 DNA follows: TGCAGCGTTGAAGGGACTAGCGGAGCCCCGGGCACGCAGTATTTT. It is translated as CSVEGTSGAPGTQYF.

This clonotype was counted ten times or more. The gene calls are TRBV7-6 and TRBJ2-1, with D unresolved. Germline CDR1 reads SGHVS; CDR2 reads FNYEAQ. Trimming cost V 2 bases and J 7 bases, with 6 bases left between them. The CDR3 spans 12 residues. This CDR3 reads CASSLIGNEQFF. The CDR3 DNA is TGTGCCAGCAGCTTAATAGGGAATGAGCAGTTCTTC.

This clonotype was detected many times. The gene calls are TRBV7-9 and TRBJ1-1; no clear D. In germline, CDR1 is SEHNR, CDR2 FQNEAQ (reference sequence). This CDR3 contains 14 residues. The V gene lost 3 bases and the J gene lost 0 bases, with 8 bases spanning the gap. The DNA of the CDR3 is TGTGCCAGCAGCTTGGGAGGGTTGAACACTGAAGCTTTCTTT. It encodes CASSLGGLNTEAFF.

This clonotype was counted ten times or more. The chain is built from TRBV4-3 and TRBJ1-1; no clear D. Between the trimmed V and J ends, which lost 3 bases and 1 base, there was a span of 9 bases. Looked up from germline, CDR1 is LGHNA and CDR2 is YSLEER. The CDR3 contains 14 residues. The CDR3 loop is CASSHGVSNTEAFF. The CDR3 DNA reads TGCGCCAGCAGCCACGGGGTGTCGAACACTGAAGCTTTCTTT.

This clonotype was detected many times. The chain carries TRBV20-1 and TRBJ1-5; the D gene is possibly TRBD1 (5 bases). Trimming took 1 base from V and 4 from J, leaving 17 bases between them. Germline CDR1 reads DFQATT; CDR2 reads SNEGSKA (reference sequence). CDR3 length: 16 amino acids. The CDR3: CSARAFLDMSNQPQHF. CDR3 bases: TGCAGTGCTAGAGCCTTCCTGGACATGTCAAATCAGCCCCAGCATTTT.

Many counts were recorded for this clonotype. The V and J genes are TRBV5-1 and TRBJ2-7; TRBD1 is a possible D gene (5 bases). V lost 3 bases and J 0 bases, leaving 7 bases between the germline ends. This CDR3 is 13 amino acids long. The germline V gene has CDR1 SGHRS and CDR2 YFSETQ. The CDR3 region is CASSSGFSYEQYF. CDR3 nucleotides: TGCGCCAGCAGCTCAGGGTTCTCCTACGAGCAGTACTTC.

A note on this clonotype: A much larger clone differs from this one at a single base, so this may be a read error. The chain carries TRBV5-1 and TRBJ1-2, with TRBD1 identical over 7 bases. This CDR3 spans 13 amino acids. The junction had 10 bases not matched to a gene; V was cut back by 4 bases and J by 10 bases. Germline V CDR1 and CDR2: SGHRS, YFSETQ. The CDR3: CASSPGTVDDYTF. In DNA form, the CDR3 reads TGCGCCAGCAGCCCCGGGACAGTGGATGACTACACCTTC.

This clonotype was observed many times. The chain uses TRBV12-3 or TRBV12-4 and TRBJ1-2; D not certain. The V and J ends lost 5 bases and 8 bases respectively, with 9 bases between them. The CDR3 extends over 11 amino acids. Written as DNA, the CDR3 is TGTGCCAGCAGTCTTAAAGAAGGCTACACCTTC. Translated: CASSLKEGYTF.

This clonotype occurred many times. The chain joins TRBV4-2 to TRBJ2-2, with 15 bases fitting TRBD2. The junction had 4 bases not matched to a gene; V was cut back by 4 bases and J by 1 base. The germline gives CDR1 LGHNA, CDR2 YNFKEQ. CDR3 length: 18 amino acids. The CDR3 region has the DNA TGTGCCAGCAGCCCTCGGACTAGCGGGGGGGAGAACACCGGGGAGCTGTTTTTT. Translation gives CASSPRTSGGENTGELFF.

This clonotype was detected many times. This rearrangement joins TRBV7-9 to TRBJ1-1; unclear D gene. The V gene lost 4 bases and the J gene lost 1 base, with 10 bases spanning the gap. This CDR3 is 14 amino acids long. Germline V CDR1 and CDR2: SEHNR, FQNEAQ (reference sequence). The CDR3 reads CASSSVRANTEAFF. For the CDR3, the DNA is TGTGCCAGCAGCTCCGTCCGGGCGAACACTGAAGCTTTCTTT.

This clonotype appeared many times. The CDR3 nucleotides read TGCGCCAGCAGCCAAGACGCCGGGAGGGTAAACGAGCAGTACTTC. Its translation: CASSQDAGRVNEQYF. This chain joins TRBV4-3 and TRBJ2-7; 8 nucleotides align to TRBD2. V lost 0 bases and J lost 5; bases outside the gene matches: 6. The CDR3 has 15 amino acids. Germline CDR1 LGHNA, CDR2 YSLEER.

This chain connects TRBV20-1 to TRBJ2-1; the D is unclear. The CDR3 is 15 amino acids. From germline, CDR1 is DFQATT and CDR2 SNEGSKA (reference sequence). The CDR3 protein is CSSRAQATGYNEQFF. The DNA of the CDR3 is TGCAGCTCTAGGGCCCAGGCCACGGGCTACAATGAGCAGTTCTTC.

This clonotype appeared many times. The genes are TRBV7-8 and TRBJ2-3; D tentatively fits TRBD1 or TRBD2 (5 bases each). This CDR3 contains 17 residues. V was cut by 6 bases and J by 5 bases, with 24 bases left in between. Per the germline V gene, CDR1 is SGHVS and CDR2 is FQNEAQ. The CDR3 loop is CASSNHRPLLGEDTQYF. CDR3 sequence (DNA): TGTGCCAGCAGTAATCATCGCCCGCTCTTGGGGGAAGATACGCAGTATTTT.

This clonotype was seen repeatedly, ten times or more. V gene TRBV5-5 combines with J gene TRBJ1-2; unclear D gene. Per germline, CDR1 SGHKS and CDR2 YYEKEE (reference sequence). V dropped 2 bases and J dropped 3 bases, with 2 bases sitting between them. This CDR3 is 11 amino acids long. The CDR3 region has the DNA TGTGCCAGCAGCTTCTACTATGGCTACACCTTC. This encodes CASSFYYGYTF.

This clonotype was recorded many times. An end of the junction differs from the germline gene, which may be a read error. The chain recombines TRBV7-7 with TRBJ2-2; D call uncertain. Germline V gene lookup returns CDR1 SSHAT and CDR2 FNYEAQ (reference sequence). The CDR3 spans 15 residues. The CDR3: CASSLGPIGGGELFF. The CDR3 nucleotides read TGTGCTAGCAGCTTAGGCCCGATAGGTGGCGGGGAGCTGTTTTTT.

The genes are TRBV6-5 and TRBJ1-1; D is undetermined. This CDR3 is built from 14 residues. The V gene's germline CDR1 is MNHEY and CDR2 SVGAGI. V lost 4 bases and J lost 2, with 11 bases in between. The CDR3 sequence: CASSSSGSNTEAFF. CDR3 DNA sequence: TGTGCCAGCAGTTCCTCGGGGAGCAACACTGAAGCTTTCTTT.